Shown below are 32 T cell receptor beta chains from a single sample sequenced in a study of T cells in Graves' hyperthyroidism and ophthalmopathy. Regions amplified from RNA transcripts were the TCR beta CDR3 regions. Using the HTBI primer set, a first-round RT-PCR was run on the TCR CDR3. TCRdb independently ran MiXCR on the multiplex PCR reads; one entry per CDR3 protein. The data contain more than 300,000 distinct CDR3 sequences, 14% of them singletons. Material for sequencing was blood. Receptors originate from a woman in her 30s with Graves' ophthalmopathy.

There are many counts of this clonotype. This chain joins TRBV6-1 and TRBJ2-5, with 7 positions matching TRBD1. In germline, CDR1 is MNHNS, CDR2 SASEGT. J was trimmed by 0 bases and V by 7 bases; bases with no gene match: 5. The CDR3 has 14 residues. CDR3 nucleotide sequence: TGTGCCAGCACGAGAGGGACAGACCAAGAGACCCAGTACTTC. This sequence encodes CASTRGTDQETQYF.

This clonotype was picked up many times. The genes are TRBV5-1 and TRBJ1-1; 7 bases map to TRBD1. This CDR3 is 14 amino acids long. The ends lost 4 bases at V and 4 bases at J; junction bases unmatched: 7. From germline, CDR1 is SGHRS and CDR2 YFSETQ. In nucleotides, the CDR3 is TGCGCCAGCAGCCTACAGGGGAGTAGCACTGAAGCTTTCTTT. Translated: CASSLQGSSTEAFF.

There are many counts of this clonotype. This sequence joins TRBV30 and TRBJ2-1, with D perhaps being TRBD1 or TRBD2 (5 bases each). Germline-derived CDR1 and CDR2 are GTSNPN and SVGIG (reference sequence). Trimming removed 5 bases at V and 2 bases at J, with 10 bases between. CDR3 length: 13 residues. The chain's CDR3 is CAWCRDPYNEQFF. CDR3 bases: TGTGCCTGGTGCCGGGACCCCTACAATGAGCAGTTCTTC.

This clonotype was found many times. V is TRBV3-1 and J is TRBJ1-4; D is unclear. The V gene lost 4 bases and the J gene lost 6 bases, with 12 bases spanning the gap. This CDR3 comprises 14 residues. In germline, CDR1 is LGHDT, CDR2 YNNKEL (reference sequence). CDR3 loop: CASSPGTWDEKLFF. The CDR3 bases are TGTGCCAGCAGCCCCGGAACATGGGATGAAAAACTGTTTTTT.

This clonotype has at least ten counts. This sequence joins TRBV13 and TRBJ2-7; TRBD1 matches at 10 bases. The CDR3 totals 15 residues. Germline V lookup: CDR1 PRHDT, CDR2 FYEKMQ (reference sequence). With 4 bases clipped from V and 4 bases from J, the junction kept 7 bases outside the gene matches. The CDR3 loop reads CASSSPGQGLYEQYF. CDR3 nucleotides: TGTGCCAGCAGCTCACCGGGACAGGGGTTGTACGAGCAGTACTTC.

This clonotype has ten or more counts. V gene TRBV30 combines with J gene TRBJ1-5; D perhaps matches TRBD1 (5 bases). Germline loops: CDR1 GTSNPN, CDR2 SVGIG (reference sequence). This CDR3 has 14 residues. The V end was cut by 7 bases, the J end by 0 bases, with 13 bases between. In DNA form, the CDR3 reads TGTGCCTTTAATCAGGGAGGTAGCAATCAGCCCCAGCATTTT. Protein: CAFNQGGSNQPQHF.

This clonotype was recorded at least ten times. CDR3 in DNA: TGTGCCAGCAGCCAAGATGGAATAAAAGGGAAGAACTATGGCTACACCTTC. It encodes CASSQDGIKGKNYGYTF. The chain carries TRBV3-1 and TRBJ1-2; D unresolved. Trimming took off 0 bases at V and 2 bases at J, with 16 bases between the two ends. The CDR3 has 17 residues. Germline CDR1 LGHDT, CDR2 YNNKEL (reference sequence).

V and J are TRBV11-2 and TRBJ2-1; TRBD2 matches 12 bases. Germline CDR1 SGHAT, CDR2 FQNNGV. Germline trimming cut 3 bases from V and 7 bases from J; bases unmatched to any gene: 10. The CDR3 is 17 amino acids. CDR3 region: CASSFVLAGGPSNEQFF. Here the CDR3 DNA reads TGTGCCAGCAGCTTTGTGCTAGCGGGGGGGCCTTCGAATGAGCAGTTCTTC.

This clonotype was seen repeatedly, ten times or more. The CDR3 sequence: CSVENPGGLQYF. CDR3 nucleotide sequence: TGCAGCGTTGAGAATCCCGGGGGCCTTCAGTACTTC. The chain recombines TRBV29-1 with TRBJ2-4; D possibly uses TRBD1 or TRBD2 (6 bases each). The V gene's germline CDR1 is SQVTM and CDR2 ANQGSEA. The CDR3 covers 12 residues. V lost 3 bases and J lost 11, with 14 bases in between. Variable domain in full (rest from reference TRBV29-1 and TRBJ2-4): SAVISQKPSRDICQRGTSLTIQCQVDSQVTMMFWYRQQPGQSLTLIATANQGSEATYESGFVIDKFPISRPNLTFSTLTVSNMSPEDSSIYLCSVENPGGLQYFGAGTRLSVL.

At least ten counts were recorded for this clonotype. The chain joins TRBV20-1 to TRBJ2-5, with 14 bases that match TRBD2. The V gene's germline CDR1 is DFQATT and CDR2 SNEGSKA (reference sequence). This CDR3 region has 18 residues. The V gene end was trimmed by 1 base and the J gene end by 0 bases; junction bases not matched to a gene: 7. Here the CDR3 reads CSARGGLAGASYQETQYF. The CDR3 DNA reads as TGCAGTGCTAGAGGGGGACTAGCGGGGGCCTCGTACCAAGAGACCCAGTACTTC.

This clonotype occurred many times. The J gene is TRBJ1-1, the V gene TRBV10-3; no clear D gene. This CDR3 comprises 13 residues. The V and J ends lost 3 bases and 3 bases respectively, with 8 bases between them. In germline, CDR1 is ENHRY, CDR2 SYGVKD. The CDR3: CAISEGMDTEAFF. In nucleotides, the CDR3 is TGTGCCATCAGTGAAGGTATGGACACTGAAGCTTTCTTT.

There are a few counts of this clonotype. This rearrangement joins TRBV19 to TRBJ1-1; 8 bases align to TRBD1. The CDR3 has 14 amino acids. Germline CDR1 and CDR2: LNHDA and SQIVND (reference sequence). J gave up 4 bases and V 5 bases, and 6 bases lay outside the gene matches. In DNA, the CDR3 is TGTGCCAGTAGTCAGGGGGCGGTGGTCACTGAAGCTTTCTTT. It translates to CASSQGAVVTEAFF.

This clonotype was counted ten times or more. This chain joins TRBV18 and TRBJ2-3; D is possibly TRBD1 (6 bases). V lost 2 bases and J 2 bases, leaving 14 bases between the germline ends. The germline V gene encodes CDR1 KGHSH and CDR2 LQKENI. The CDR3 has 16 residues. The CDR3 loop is CASSPNPGQYTDTQYF. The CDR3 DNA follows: TGTGCCAGCTCACCAAACCCCGGACAGTACACAGATACGCAGTATTTT.

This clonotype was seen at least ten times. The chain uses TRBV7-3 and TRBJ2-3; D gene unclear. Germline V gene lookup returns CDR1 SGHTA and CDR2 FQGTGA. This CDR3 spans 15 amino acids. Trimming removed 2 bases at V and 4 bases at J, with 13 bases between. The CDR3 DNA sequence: TGTGCCAGCAGCTTAGAATATAATAGTGCAGATACGCAGTATTTT. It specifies CASSLEYNSADTQYF.

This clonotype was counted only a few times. The CDR3 nucleotides read TGTGCCAGCAGCTTAGATTGGACAGGGGCTGAAGCTTTCTTT. This translates into CASSLDWTGAEAFF. V and J are TRBV11-2 and TRBJ1-1; TRBD1 matches at 9 bases. Germline lookup yields CDR1 SGHAT and CDR2 FQNNGV. The ends lost 0 bases at V and 6 bases at J; junction bases unmatched: 2. This CDR3 comprises 14 residues.

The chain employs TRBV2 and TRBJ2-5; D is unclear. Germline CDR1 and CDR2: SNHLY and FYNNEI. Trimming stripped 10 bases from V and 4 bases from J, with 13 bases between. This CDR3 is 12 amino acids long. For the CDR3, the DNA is TGTGCCAATGGGCCCAGCGCAGAGACCCAGTACTTC. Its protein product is CANGPSAETQYF.

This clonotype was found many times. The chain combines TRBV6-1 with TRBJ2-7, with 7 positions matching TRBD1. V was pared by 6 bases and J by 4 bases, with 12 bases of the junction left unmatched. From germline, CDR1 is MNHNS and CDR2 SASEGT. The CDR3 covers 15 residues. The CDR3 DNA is TGTGCCAGCAGCCCCAGCCAGGGGGTTTTTTACGAGCAGTACTTC. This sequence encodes CASSPSQGVFYEQYF.

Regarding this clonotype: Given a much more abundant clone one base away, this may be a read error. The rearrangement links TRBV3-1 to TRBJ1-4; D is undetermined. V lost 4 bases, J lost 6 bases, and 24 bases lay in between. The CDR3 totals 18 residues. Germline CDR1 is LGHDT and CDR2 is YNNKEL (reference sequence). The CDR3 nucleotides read TGTGCCAGCAGCCCCTTTCATCCTCTCGGAAAAGGTGATGAAAAACTGTTTTTT. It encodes CASSPFHPLGKGDEKLFF.

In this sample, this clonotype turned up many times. Written as DNA, the CDR3 is TGTGCCAGCAGTTTCAGGGCGGTGGCGTACACTGAAGCTTTCTTT. This gives the protein CASSFRAVAYTEAFF. V is TRBV28 and J is TRBJ1-1; TRBD1 is a possible D gene (5 bases). CDR1 and CDR2 from the germline V gene are MDHEN and SYDVKM. The CDR3 runs 15 residues. With 3 bases removed from V and 3 bases from J, the gap between germline ends came to 14 bases.

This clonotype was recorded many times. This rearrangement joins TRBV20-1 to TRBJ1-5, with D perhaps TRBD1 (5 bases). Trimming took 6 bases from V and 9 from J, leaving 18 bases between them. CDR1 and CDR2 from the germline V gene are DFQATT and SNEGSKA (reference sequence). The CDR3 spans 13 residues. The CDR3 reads CSAQPGQLWPQHF. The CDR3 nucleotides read TGCAGTGCCCAGCCAGGGCAGCTTTGGCCCCAGCATTTT.

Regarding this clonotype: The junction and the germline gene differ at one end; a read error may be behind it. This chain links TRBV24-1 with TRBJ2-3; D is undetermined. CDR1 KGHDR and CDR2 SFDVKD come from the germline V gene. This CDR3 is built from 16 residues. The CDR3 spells CATSDFAAVSSDTRYF. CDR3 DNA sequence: TGTGCCACCAGTGATTTTGCGGCTGTTTCATCCGATACGCGGTATTTT.

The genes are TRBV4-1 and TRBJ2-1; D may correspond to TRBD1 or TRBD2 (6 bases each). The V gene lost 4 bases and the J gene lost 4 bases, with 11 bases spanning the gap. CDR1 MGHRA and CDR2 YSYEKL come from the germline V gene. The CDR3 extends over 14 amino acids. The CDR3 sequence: CASSPRGPYNEQFF. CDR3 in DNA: TGCGCCAGCAGCCCTCGGGGGCCGTACAATGAGCAGTTCTTC.

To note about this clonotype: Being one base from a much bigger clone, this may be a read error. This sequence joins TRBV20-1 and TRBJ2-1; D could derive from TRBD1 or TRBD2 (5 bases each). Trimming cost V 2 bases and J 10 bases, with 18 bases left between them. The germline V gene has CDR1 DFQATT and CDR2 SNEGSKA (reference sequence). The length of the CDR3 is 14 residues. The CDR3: CSARYDKGRREQFF. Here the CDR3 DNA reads TGCAGTGCTAGATATGACAAGGGACGGAGGGAGCAGTTCTTC.

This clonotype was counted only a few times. In DNA form, the CDR3 reads TGTGCCAGCAGCGTAACCACCCAGGGAAGTGGGGCCAACGTCCTGACTTTC. Its translation: CASSVTTQGSGANVLTF. J is TRBJ2-6 and V is TRBV9; a possible D gene is TRBD1 (5 bases). The CDR3 covers 17 residues. Looked up from germline, CDR1 is SGDLS and CDR2 is YYNGEE. The V end lost 1 base, the J end lost 3 bases, and 14 bases lay between the germline ends.

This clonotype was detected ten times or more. CDR3 bases: TGTGCCAGCAGTTTATATTCCCCAATGGCGGGGGGGTCCTATAATTCACCCCTCCACTTT. Protein sequence: CASSLYSPMAGGSYNSPLHF. The chain recombines TRBV27 with TRBJ1-6; a weak D match, TRBD1 (5 bases). With 1 base removed from V and 1 base from J, the gap between germline ends came to 20 bases. The CDR3 runs 20 residues. Germline assignment: CDR1 MNHEY and CDR2 SMNVEV (reference sequence).

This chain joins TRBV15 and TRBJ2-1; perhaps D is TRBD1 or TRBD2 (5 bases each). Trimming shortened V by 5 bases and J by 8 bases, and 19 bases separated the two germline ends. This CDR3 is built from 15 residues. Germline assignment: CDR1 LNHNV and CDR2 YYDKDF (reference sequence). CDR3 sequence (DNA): TGTGCCACCAGCGCCCGGGACCGGGGCATAGATGAGCAGTTCTTC. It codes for CATSARDRGIDEQFF.

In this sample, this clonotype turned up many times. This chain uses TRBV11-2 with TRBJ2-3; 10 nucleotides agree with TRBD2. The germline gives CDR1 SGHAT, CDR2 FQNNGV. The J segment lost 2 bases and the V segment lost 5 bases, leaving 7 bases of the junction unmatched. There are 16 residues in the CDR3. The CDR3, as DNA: TGTGCCAGCAGCAGACGTAGCGGGGGGACCACAGATACGCAGTATTTT. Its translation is CASSRRSGGTTDTQYF.

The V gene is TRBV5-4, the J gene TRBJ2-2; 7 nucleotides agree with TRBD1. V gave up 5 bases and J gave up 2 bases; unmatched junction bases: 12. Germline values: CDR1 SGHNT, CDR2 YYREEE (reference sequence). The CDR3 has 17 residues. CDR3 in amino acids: CASSSGTDTFNTGELFF. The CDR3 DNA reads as TGTGCCAGCAGTTCCGGGACAGACACGTTCAACACCGGGGAGCTGTTTTTT.

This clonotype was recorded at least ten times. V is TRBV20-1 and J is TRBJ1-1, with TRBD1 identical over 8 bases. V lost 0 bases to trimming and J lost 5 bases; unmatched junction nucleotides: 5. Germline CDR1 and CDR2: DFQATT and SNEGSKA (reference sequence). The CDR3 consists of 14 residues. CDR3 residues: CSARDNRGRTEAFF. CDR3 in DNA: TGCAGTGCTAGAGATAACAGGGGGAGGACTGAAGCTTTCTTT.

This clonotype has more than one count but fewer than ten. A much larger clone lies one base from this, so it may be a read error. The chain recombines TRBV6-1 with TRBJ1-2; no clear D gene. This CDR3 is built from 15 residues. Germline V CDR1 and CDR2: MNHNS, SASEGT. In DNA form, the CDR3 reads TGTGTCAGCAGTACACCCCGGGCCGAAAAGAGGGGCTACACCTTC. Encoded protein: CVSSTPRAEKRGYTF.

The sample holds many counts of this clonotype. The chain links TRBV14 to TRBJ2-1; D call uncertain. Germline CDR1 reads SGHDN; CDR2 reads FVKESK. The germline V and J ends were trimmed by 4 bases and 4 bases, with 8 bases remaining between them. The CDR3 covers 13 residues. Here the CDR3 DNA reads TGTGCCAGCAGCCCACTTGGGTACAATGAGCAGTTCTTC. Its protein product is CASSPLGYNEQFF.

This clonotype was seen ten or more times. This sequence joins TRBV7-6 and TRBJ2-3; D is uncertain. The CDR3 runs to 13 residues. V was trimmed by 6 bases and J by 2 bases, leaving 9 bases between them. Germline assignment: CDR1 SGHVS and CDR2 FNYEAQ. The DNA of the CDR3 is TGTGCCAGCAGACCCCGACTCACAGATACGCAGTATTTT. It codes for CASRPRLTDTQYF.